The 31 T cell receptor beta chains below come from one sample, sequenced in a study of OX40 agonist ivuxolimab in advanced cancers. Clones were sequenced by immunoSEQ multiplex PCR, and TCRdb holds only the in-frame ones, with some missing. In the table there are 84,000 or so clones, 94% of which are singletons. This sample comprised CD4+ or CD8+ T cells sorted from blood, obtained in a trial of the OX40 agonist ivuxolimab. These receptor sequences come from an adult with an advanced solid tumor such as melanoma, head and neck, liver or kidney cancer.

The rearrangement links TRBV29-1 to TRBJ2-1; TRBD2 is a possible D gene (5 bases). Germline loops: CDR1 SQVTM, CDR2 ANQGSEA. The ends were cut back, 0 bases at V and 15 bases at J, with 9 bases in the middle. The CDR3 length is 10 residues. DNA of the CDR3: TGCAGCGTTGAAGAGGACTTATGGTTCTTC. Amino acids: CSVEEDLWFF.

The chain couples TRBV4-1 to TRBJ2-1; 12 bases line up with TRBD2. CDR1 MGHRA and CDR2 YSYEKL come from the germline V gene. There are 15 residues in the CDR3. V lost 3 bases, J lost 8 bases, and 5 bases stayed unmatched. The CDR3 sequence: CASSQTSGRGYEQFF. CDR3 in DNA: TGCGCCAGCAGCCAGACTAGCGGGAGAGGTTATGAGCAGTTCTTC.

The CDR3 here is CASSVGTGGSETQYF. The CDR3 DNA follows: TGTGCCAGCAGCGTTGGTACAGGGGGCTCAGAGACCCAGTACTTC. The chain is built from TRBV9 and TRBJ2-5, with TRBD1 matching over 9 bases. The CDR3 has 15 amino acids. CDR1 and CDR2 (germline): SGDLS, YYNGEE. After removal of 2 bases from V and 4 bases from J, the junction contained 6 bases not matched to a gene.

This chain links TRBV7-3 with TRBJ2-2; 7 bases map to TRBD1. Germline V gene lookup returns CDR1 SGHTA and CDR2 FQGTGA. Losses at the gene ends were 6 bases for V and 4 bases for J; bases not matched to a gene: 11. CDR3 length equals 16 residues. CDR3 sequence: CASSRIRGRSTGELFF. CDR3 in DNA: TGTGCCAGCAGTCGAATAAGGGGGCGCAGCACCGGGGAGCTGTTTTTT.

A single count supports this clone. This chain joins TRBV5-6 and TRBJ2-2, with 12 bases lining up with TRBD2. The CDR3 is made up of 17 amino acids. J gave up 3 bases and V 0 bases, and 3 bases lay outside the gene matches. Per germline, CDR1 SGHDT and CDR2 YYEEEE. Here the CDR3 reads CASSLGTSGTYTGELFF. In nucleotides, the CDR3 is TGTGCCAGCAGCTTGGGGACTAGCGGGACGTACACCGGGGAGCTGTTTTTT.

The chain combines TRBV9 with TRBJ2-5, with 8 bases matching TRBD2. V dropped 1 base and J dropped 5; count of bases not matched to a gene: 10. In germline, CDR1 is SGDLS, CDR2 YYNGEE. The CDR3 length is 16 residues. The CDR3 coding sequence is TGTGCCAGCAGCGTACCCCTTGACGGCGGGGGGGAGACCCAGTACTTC. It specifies CASSVPLDGGGETQYF.

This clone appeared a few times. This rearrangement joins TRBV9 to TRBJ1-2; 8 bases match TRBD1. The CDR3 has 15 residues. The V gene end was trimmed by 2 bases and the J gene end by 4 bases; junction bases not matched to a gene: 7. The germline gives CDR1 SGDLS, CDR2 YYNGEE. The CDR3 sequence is CASSVTGGGLYGYTF. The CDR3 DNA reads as TGTGCCAGCAGCGTTACAGGGGGGGGCCTCTATGGCTACACCTTC.

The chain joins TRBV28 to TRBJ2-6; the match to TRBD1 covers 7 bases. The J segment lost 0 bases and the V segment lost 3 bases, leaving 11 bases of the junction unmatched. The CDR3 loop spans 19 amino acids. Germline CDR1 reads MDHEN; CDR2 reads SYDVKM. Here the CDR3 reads CASSFGWGQPGSGANVLTF. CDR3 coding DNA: TGTGCCAGCAGTTTTGGTTGGGGACAGCCAGGCTCTGGGGCCAACGTCCTGACTTTC.

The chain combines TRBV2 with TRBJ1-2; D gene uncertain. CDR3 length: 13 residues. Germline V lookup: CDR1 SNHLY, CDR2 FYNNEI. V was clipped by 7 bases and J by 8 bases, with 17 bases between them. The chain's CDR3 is CASMQAASVGYTF. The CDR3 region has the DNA TGTGCCAGCATGCAGGCGGCTAGTGTGGGCTACACCTTC.

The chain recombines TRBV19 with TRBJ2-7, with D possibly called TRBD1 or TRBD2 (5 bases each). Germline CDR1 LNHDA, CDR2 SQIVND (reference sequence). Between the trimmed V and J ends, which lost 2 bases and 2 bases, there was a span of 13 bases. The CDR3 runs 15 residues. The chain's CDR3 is CASSIQRGRAYEQYF. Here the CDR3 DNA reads TGTGCCAGTAGTATACAGAGGGGTCGGGCCTACGAGCAGTACTTC.

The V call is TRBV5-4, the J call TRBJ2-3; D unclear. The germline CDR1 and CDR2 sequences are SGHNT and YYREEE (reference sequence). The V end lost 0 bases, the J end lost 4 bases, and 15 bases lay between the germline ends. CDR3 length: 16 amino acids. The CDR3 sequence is CASSLESFTLADTQYF. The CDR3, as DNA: TGTGCCAGCAGCTTGGAAAGTTTTACACTTGCAGATACGCAGTATTTT.

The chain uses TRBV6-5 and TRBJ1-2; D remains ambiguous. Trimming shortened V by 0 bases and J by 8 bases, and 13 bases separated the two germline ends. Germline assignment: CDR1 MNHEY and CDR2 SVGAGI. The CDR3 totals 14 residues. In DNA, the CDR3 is TGTGCCAGCAGTTACTCAAAGCCCGGGCAGGGCTACACCTTC. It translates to CASSYSKPGQGYTF.

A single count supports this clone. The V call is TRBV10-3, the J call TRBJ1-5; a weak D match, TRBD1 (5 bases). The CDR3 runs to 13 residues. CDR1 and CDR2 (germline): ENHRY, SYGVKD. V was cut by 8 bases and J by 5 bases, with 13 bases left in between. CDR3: CAISGGFDQPQHF. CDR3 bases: TGTGCCATCTCGGGGGGTTTTGATCAGCCCCAGCATTTT.

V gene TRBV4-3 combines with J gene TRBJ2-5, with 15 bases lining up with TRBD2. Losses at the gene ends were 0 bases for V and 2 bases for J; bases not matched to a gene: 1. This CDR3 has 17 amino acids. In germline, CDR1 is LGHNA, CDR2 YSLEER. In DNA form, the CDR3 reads TGCGCCAGCAGCCAAGAGGGACTAGCGGGAGGACAAGAGACCCAGTACTTC. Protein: CASSQEGLAGGQETQYF.

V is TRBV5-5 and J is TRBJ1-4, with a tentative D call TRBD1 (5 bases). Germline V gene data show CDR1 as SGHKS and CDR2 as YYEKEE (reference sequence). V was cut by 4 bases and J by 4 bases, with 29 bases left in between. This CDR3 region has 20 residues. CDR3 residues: CASSPRYRQGDLVLNEKLFF. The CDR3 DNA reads TGTGCCAGCAGCCCCCGGTATCGGCAGGGCGACCTAGTTCTTAATGAAAAACTGTTTTTT.

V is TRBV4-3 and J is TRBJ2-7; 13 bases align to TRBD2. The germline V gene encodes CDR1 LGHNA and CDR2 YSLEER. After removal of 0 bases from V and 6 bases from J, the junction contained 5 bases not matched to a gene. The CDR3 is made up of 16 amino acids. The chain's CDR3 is CASSQEGTSGMVEQYF. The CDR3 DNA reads TGCGCCAGCAGCCAAGAGGGGACTAGCGGGATGGTCGAGCAGTACTTC.

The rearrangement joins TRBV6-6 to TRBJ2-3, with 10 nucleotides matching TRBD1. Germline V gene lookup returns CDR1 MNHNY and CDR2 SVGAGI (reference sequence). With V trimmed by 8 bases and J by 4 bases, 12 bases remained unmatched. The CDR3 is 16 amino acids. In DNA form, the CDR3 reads TGTGCCAGCCCTAAGTCAGGGACAGGGGCTCCAGATACGCAGTATTTT. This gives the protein CASPKSGTGAPDTQYF.

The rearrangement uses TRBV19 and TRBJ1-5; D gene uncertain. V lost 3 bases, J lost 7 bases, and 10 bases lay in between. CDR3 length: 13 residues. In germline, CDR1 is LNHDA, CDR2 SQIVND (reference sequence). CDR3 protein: CASSIDYRQPQHF. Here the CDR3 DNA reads TGTGCCAGTAGTATCGACTATAGGCAGCCCCAGCATTTT.

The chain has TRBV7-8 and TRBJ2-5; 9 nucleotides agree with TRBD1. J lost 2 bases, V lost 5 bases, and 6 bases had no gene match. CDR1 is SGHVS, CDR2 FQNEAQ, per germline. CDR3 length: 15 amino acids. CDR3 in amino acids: CASSPYRGRQETQYF. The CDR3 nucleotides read TGTGCCAGCAGCCCCTACAGGGGGCGGCAAGAGACCCAGTACTTC.

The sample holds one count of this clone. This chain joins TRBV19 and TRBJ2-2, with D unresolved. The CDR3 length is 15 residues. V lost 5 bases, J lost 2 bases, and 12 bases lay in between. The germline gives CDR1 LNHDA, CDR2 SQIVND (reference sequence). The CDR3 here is CASSPILDNTGELFF. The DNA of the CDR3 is TGTGCCAGTAGTCCCATCCTAGACAACACCGGGGAGCTGTTTTTT.

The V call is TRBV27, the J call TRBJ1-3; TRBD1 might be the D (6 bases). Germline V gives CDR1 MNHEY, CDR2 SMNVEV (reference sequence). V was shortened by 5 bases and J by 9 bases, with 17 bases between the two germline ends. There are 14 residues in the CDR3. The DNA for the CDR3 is TGTGCCAGCAGTCCGGGACACCCATCGGCCACCATATATTTT. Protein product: CASSPGHPSATIYF.

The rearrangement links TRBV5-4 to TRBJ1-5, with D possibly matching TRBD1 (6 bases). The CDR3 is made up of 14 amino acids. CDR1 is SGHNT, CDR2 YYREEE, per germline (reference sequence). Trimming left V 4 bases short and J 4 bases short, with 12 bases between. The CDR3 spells CASSQGGANQPQHF. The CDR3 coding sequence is TGTGCCAGCAGCCAAGGGGGGGCGAATCAGCCCCAGCATTTT. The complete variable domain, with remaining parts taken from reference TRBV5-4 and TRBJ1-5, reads ETGVTQSPTHLIKTRGQQVTLRCSSQSGHNTVSWYQQALGQGPQFIFQYYREEENGRGNFPPRFSGLQFPNYSSELNVNALELDDSALYLCASSQGGANQPQHFGDGTRLSIL.

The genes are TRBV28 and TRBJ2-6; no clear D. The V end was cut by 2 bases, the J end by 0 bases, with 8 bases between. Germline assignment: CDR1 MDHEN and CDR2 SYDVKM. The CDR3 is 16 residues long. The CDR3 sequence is CASSLKRSSGANVLTF. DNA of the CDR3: TGTGCCAGCAGTTTAAAAAGGAGCTCTGGGGCCAACGTCCTGACTTTC.

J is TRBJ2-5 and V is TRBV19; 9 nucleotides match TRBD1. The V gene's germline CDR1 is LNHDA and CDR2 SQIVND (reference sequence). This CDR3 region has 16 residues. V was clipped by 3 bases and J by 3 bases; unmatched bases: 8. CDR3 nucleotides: TGTGCCAGTAGTATTCCTCGCTGGGACAGGGAAGAGACCCAGTACTTC. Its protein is CASSIPRWDREETQYF.

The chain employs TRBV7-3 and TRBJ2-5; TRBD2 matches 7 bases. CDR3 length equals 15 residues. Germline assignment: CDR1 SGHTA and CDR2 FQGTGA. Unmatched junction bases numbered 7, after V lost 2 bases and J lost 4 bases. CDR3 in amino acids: CASSLDAGARETQYF. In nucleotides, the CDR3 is TGTGCCAGCAGCTTAGACGCGGGAGCGAGAGAGACCCAGTACTTC. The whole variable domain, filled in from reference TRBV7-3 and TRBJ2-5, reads GAGVSQTPSNKVTEKGKYVELRCDPISGHTALYWYRQSLGQGPEFLIYFQGTGAADDSGLPNDRFFAVRPEGSVSTLKIQRTERGDSAVYLCASSLDAGARETQYFGPGTRLLVL.

For the CDR3, the DNA is TGTGCCAGCAGTTACTCGCCCAGGCCGTCGTACGAGCAGTACTTC. Its protein is CASSYSPRPSYEQYF. V is TRBV6-5 and J is TRBJ2-7; D not resolved. Germline loops: CDR1 MNHEY, CDR2 SVGAGI. The germline V and J ends were trimmed by 0 bases and 4 bases, with 13 bases remaining between them. The length of the CDR3 is 15 residues.

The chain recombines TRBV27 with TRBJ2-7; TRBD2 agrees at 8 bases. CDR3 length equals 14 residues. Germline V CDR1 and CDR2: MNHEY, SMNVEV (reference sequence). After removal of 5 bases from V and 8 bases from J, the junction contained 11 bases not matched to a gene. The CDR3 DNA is TGTGCCAGCAGTCCACCCGGGACTAGATGGCAGCAGTACTTC. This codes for CASSPPGTRWQQYF.

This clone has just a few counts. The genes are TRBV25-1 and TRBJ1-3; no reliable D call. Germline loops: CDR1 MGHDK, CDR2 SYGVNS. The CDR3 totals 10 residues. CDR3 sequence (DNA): TGTGCGACCGCTGGAAACACCATATATTTT. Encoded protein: CATAGNTIYF.

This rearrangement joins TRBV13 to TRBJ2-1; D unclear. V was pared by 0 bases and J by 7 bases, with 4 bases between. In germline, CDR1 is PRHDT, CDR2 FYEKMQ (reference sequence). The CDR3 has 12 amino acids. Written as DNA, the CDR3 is TGTGCCAGCAGCTTAGGCGGGAATGAGCAGTTCTTC. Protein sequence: CASSLGGNEQFF.

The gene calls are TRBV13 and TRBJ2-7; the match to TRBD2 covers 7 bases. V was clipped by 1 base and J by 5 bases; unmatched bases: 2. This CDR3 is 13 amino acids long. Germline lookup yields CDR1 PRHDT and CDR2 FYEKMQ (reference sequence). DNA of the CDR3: TGTGCCAGCAGCTTAGCTAGCGGCGACGAGCAGTACTTC. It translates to CASSLASGDEQYF.

In nucleotides, the CDR3 is TGTGCCAGCCGGACAGGGGGCCGGGAGACCCAGTACTTC. It codes for CASRTGGRETQYF. The chain has TRBV2 and TRBJ2-5; TRBD1 aligns across 11 bases. This CDR3 has 13 amino acids. Germline lookup yields CDR1 SNHLY and CDR2 FYNNEI. The V and J ends lost 8 bases and 5 bases, in that order; junction bases with no gene match: 4.